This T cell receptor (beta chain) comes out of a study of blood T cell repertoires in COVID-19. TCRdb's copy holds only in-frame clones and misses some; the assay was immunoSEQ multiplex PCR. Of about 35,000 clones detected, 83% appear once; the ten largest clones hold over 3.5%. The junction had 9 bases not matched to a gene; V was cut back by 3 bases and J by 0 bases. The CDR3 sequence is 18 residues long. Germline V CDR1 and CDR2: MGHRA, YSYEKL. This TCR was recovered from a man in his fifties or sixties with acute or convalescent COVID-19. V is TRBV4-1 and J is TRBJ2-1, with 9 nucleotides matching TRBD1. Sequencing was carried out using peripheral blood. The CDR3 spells CASSQGKTGGNSYNEQFF. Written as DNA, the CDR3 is TGCGCCAGCAGCCAGGGAAAAACAGGGGGCAACTCCTACAATGAGCAGTTCTTC.